Listed below are T cell receptor beta chains from one sample, sequenced in a study of T cells expressing NK-cell markers. One entry per CDR3 protein, without DNA, is what TCRdb gives after re-calling the 5' RACE reads. Its table lists 400,000 to 500,000 distinct CDR3 sequences. Sequencing was performed on blood T cells: a sorted CD56 or NKG2C T cell subset, CD4+ or CD8+ T cells, or bulk PBMC T cells (not recorded which). The receptors derive from a woman aged 18 to 75 in good health. CDR3s include the opening cysteine and the closing phenylalanine or tryptophan.

v_call,j_call,cdr3_aa
TRBV20-1,TRBJ2-5,CSARSPRAVGETQYF
TRBV29-1,TRBJ2-5,CSVGRQGIQETQYF
TRBV20-1,TRBJ2-3,CSATGTDTQYF
TRBV7-2,TRBJ2-5,CASRRGPYTQETQYF
TRBV29-1,TRBJ1-1,CSVGDRVSSTEAFF
TRBV7-2,TRBJ2-1,CASSFAIQGNEQFF
TRBV12-3/TRBV12-4,TRBJ1-2,CASSSPPGGQVRGYGYTF
TRBV10-3,TRBJ1-2,CAIEDRGRYGYTF
TRBV18,TRBJ1-2,CASSRDTYYGYTF
TRBV19,TRBJ2-1,CASTPSTPSYNEQFF
TRBV29-1,TRBJ2-7,CSVVPEGPYEQYF
TRBV15,TRBJ2-1,CATSRDVGTSGANEQFF
TRBV6-1,TRBJ2-1,CASSVGQPSYNEQFF
TRBV10-3,TRBJ1-3,CAISVGNTIYF
TRBV5-6,TRBJ2-7,CASSNYPGQQPYEQYF